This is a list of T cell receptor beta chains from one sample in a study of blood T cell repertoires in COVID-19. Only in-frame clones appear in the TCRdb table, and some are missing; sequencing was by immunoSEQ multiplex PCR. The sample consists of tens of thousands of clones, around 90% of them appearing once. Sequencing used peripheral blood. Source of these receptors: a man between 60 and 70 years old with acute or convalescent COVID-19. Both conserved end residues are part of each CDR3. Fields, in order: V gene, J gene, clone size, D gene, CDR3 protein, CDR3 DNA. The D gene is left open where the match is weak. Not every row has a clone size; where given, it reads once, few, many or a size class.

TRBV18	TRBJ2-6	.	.	CASSPGAPGANVLTF	TGTGCCAGCTCACCAGGGGCCCCTGGGGCCAACGTCCTGACTTTC
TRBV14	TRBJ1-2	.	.	CASSQDLAEAWGYTF	TGTGCCAGCAGCCAAGATTTGGCCGAGGCCTGGGGCTACACCTTC
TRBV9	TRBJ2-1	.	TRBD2	CASSPMTSGMMNEQFF	TGTGCCAGCAGCCCCATGACTAGCGGGATGATGAATGAGCAGTTCTTC
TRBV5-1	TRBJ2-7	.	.	CASSLAGQSYEQYF	TGCGCCAGCAGCTTGGCCGGACAGTCCTACGAGCAGTACTTC
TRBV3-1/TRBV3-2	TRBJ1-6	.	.	CASSQGAVTPLHF	TGTGCCAGCAGCCAAGGGGCAGTAACACCCCTCCACTTT
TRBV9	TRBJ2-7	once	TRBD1	CASSVDQGAYEQYF	TGTGCCAGCAGCGTAGACCAGGGGGCCTACGAGCAGTACTTC
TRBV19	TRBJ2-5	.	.	CASSIGGMGETQYF	TGTGCCAGTAGTATAGGAGGGATGGGGGAGACCCAGTACTTC
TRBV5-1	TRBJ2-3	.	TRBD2	CASSLEPSGKDTQYF	TGCGCCAGCAGCTTGGAACCTAGCGGGAAGGATACGCAGTATTTT
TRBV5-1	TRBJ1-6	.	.	CASSLARDGNSPLHF	TGCGCCAGCAGCTTGGCGAGGGATGGTAATTCACCCCTCCACTTT
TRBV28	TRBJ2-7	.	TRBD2	CASSSPGRRTYEQYF	TGTGCCAGCAGTTCCCCCGGGAGGCGAACCTACGAGCAGTACTTC
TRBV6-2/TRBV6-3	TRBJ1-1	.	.	CASSYWQGQNTEAFF	TGTGCCAGCAGTTACTGGCAGGGACAGAACACTGAAGCTTTCTTT
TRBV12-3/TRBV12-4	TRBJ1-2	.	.	CASRGTGYYGYTF	TGTGCCAGCAGGGGTACAGGGTACTATGGCTACACCTTC
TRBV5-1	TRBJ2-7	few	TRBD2	CASSPGGGPSGIYEQYF	TGCGCCAGCAGCCCGGGAGGTGGGCCTAGCGGGATTTACGAGCAGTACTTC
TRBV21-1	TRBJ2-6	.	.	CASSPGANVLTF	TGTGCCAGCAGCCCAGGGGCCAACGTCCTGACTTTC
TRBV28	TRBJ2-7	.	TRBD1	CASRTGGTYEQYF	TGTGCCAGCAGGACAGGGGGAACCTACGAGCAGTACTTC
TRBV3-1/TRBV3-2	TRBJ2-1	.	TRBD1	CASSQDFATGERKFF	TGTGCCAGCAGCCAAGATTTCGCCACAGGGGAAAGAAAGTTCTTC
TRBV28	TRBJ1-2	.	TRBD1	CAITWGQGIYGYTF	TGTGCCATAACGTGGGGACAGGGGATCTATGGCTACACCTTC
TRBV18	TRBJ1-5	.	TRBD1	CASSPWQGAEQPQHF	TGTGCCAGCTCACCGTGGCAGGGGGCAGAACAGCCCCAGCATTTT
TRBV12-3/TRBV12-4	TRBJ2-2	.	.	CASLKTRTGELFF	TGTGCCAGCCTCAAAACTCGAACCGGGGAGCTGTTTTTT
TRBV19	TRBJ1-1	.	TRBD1	CASSNRGRGTEAFF	TGTGCCAGTAGTAACAGGGGAAGGGGCACTGAAGCTTTCTTT
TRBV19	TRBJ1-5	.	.	CASRAGGHSNQPQHF	TGTGCCAGTAGAGCGGGGGGGCATAGCAATCAGCCCCAGCATTTT
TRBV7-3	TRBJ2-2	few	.	CASSSDSSTGELFF	TGTGCCAGCAGCTCGGACAGTTCTACCGGGGAGCTGTTTTTT
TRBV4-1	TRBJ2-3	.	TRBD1	CASSLRTGFTDTQYF	TGCGCCAGCAGCCTCCGGACAGGGTTCACAGATACGCAGTATTTT
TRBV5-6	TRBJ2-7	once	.	CASSLGGGEQYF	TGTGCCAGCAGCTTGGGAGGGGGAGAGCAGTACTTC
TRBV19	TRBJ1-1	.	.	CASSIQPGLNTEAFF	TGTGCCAGTAGTATTCAACCAGGTTTGAACACTGAAGCTTTCTTT
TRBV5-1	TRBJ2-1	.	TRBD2	CASSPRLAGGSYNEQFF	TGCGCCAGCAGCCCCAGACTAGCGGGAGGGTCCTACAATGAGCAGTTCTTC
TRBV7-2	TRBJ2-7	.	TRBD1	CASSLAGQSYEQYF	TGTGCCAGCAGCTTAGCGGGACAGAGCTACGAGCAGTACTTC
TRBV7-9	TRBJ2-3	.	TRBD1	CASSPDRVTRTDTQYF	TGTGCCAGCAGCCCCGACAGGGTGACGCGCACAGATACGCAGTATTTT
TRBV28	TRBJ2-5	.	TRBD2	CASSPHRGLAGGETQYF	TGTGCCAGCAGCCCCCACAGGGGACTAGCGGGAGGAGAGACCCAGTACTTC
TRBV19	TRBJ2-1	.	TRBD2	CASSLGLSVNNEQFF	TGTGCCAGTAGTCTGGGACTATCCGTTAACAATGAGCAGTTCTTC
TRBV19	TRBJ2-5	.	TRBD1	CASSPGQRAETQYF	TGTGCCAGCTCCCCGGGACAGAGAGCAGAGACCCAGTACTTC
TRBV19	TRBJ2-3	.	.	CASSIAGSWDTQYF	TGTGCCAGTAGTATAGCGGGATCCTGGGATACGCAGTATTTT
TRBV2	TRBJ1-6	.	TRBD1	CASRGQGASPLHF	TGTGCCAGCAGGGGACAGGGGGCTTCACCCCTCCACTTT
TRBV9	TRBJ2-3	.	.	CASSVEQHTDTQYF	TGTGCCAGCAGCGTAGAACAGCACACAGATACGCAGTATTTT
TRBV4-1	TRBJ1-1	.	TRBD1	CASSQTGQGGTEAFF	TGCGCCAGCAGCCAAACTGGACAGGGCGGGACTGAAGCTTTCTTT
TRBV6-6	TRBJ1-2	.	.	CASTGAYNYGYTF	TGTGCCAGCACTGGGGCCTATAACTATGGCTACACCTTC
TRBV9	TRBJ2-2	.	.	CASSPQGSDTGELFF	TGTGCCAGCAGCCCCCAGGGCTCGGACACCGGGGAGCTGTTTTTT
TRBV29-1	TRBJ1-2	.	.	CSVEPGPWEGYTF	TGCAGCGTTGAGCCCGGCCCTTGGGAGGGCTACACCTTC
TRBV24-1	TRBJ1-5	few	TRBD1	CATSDPGQGDNQPQHF	TGTGCCACCAGTGACCCGGGACAGGGTGACAATCAGCCCCAGCATTTT
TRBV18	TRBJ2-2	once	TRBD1	CASSPTGQLDGELFF	TGTGCCAGCTCACCTACGGGACAGCTCGACGGGGAGCTGTTTTTT
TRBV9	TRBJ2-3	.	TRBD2	CASSPGLAVSDTQYF	TGTGCCAGTTCCCCGGGACTAGCGGTGTCGGATACGCAGTATTTT
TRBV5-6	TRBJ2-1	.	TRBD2	CASSLVGLAGLGEQFF	TGTGCCAGCAGCTTGGTGGGACTAGCGGGACTAGGTGAGCAGTTCTTC
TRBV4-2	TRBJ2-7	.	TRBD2	CASSQDLTSGNLAYEQYF	TGTGCCAGCAGCCAAGATTTAACTAGCGGTAACTTGGCCTACGAGCAGTACTTC
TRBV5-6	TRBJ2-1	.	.	CASSLASPSYNEQFF	TGTGCCAGCAGCTTGGCTAGCCCAAGCTACAATGAGCAGTTCTTC
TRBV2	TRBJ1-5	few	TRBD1	CASKGDSNQPQHF	TGTGCCAGCAAGGGGGACAGTAATCAGCCCCAGCATTTT
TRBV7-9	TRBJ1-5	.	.	CASSPADQPQHF	TGTGCCAGCAGCCCAGCGGATCAGCCCCAGCATTTT
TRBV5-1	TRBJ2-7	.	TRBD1	CASSLAGTVSYEQYF	TGCGCCAGCAGCTTGGCGGGGACAGTTTCCTACGAGCAGTACTTC
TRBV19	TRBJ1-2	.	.	CASGLSQGIYGYTF	TGTGCCAGTGGGCTATCCCAGGGGATCTATGGCTACACCTTC
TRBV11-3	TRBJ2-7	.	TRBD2	CASSLGREYEQYF	TGTGCCAGCAGCTTGGGGCGGGAGTACGAGCAGTACTTC
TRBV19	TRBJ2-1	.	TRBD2	CASSGRAGSYNEQFF	TGTGCCAGTAGCGGGAGGGCCGGATCCTACAATGAGCAGTTCTTC
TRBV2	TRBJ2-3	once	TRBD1	CASSGGQGVQYF	TGTGCCAGCAGTGGAGGGCAGGGGGTCCAGTATTTT
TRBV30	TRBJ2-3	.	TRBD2	CAWCGTSVEDTQYF	TGTGCCTGGTGCGGGACTAGCGTGGAAGATACGCAGTATTTT
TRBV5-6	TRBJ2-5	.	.	CASSTRVQETQYF	TGTGCCAGCAGCACCAGGGTCCAAGAGACCCAGTACTTC
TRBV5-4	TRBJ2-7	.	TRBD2	CASTPAPTSGSFYEQYF	TGTGCCAGCACACCCGCCCCTACTAGCGGGAGTTTCTACGAGCAGTACTTC